Below, 13 T cell receptor beta chains from the same sample are listed, as sequenced in a study of blood T cells in healthy people across ages. Next came a second PCR, run for about 7 to 11 cycles, which used a sample-barcoded 5' primer along with a J-beta primer mix. A single record per CDR3 protein comes from TCRdb applying MiXCR to the 5' RACE reads. The top ten clones hold 10% to 15% of a sample with under 850,000 distinct CDR3 sequences, around 36% of them seen once. The specimen sequenced was blood. These receptors originate from a man aged 18 to 30 in good health.

In the case of this clonotype: A much larger clone lies a single base off, so this may be a read error. The genes are TRBV15 and TRBJ2-3, with a possible D match to TRBD2 (5 bases). Germline lookup yields CDR1 LNHNV and CDR2 YYDKDF (reference sequence). The CDR3 runs 18 residues. V gave up 1 base and J gave up 2 bases, with 19 bases separating them. CDR3 bases: TGTGCCACCAGCAGAGTTCAACTAGTGAGGAGTGTCACAGATACGCAGTATTTT. Amino acid sequence: CATSRVQLVRSVTDTQYF.

The chain has TRBV12-3 or TRBV12-4 and TRBJ1-2, with TRBD1 identical over 8 bases. The V and J ends lost 2 bases and 6 bases, in that order; junction bases with no gene match: 5. This CDR3 has 14 residues. The CDR3 region has the DNA TGTGCCAGCAGTTTATCAGGGGGCGGGGATGGCTACACCTTC. Amino acids: CASSLSGGGDGYTF.

V and J are TRBV12-3 or TRBV12-4 and TRBJ2-7; 7 bases fit TRBD2. The CDR3 is 15 residues long. V lost 5 bases and J lost 7; bases outside the gene matches: 14. The CDR3 bases are TGTGCCAGCAGTGAGGGACGAGCGGGGAACAATGAGCAGTACTTC. Translated, it gives CASSEGRAGNNEQYF.

Comment on this clonotype: This may arise from a read error, as a much more abundant clone is one base away. The CDR3 DNA sequence: TGTGCCATCAGTGGGGGACAGGGATTTGAAGAGACCCAGTTCTTC. Its translation is CAISGGQGFEETQFF. This sequence joins TRBV10-3 and TRBJ2-1; TRBD1 aligns across 9 bases. V lost 4 bases and J lost 13; bases outside the gene matches: 14. The CDR3 sequence is 15 residues long. Germline values: CDR1 ENHRY, CDR2 SYGVKD.

This chain connects TRBV7-9 to TRBJ1-6, with 9 bases aligning to TRBD1. This CDR3 has 16 residues. Germline values: CDR1 SEHNR, CDR2 FQNEAQ (reference sequence). J was trimmed by 5 bases and V by 6 bases; bases with no gene match: 8. The CDR3: CASSFDRGENNSPLHF. The CDR3 region has the DNA TGTGCCAGCAGTTTCGACAGGGGGGAGAATAATTCACCCCTCCACTTT.

A note on this clonotype: A much larger clone differs by one base, so this may be a read error. The chain links TRBV6-2 or TRBV6-3 to TRBJ2-3, with D hard to call. The CDR3 contains 12 residues. Germline CDR1 MNHEY, CDR2 SVGEGT. DNA for the CDR3: TGTGCCTGCAGCCTCCTTTGGGATACGCAGTATTTT. It specifies CACSLLWDTQYF.

This chain joins TRBV7-9 and TRBJ2-7; 7 positions agree with TRBD1. CDR1 and CDR2 (germline): SEHNR, FQNEAQ (reference sequence). The CDR3 has 14 amino acids. Germline trimming cut 7 bases from V and 7 bases from J; bases unmatched to any gene: 13. The CDR3 sequence: CASTQTGNYNEQYF. As DNA, the CDR3 is TGTGCCAGCACCCAGACAGGGAACTACAATGAGCAGTACTTC. Supplemented by reference TRBV7-9 and TRBJ2-7, the full variable domain reads DTGVSQNPRHKITKRGQNVTFRCDPISEHNRLYWYRQTLGQGPEFLTYFQNEAQLEKSRLLSDRFSAERPKGSFSTLEIQRTEQGDSAMYLCASTQTGNYNEQYFGPGTRLTVT.

This clonotype was seen many times. The rearrangement uses TRBV29-1 and TRBJ2-7; tentatively, D is TRBD1 (5 bases). The CDR3 runs 13 residues. The V end lost 7 bases, the J end lost 2 bases, and 15 bases lay between the germline ends. Germline assignment: CDR1 SQVTM and CDR2 ANQGSEA. The CDR3 DNA reads TGCAGCGGCCTTACGACAGCTCCCTACGAGCAGTACTTC. Translation: CSGLTTAPYEQYF.

This clonotype has only a few counts. The chain couples TRBV20-1 to TRBJ1-2; the D is unclear. V shed 3 bases and J shed 7 bases, with 15 bases lying between them. The CDR3 length is 13 residues. Germline loops: CDR1 DFQATT, CDR2 SNEGSKA (reference sequence). CDR3 coding DNA: TGCAGTGCTAGGGTCGGGAGTCCCTCTGGCTACACCTTC. It translates to CSARVGSPSGYTF.

In DNA, the CDR3 is TGTGCCAGCAGTTTATGGGGGGTCGGCACAGATACGCAGTATTTT. It translates to CASSLWGVGTDTQYF. J is TRBJ2-3 and V is TRBV27; D is possibly TRBD2 (6 bases). The CDR3 runs 15 residues. Trimming shortened V by 1 base and J by 1 base, and 9 bases separated the two germline ends. Germline values: CDR1 MNHEY, CDR2 SMNVEV (reference sequence).

The rearrangement links TRBV20-1 to TRBJ2-5, with D possibly TRBD1 on 5 matching bases. Germline CDR1 reads DFQATT; CDR2 reads SNEGSKA (reference sequence). This CDR3 spans 13 amino acids. Trimming left V 3 bases short and J 1 base short, with 9 bases between. CDR3 nucleotide sequence: TGCAGTGCTAGTTCTGACAGCCAAGAGACCCAGTACTTC. Translation: CSASSDSQETQYF.

This clonotype turned up a few times. The chain links TRBV14 to TRBJ2-1; TRBD1 aligns across 7 bases. The CDR3 consists of 13 residues. CDR1 is SGHDN, CDR2 FVKESK, per germline. Losses at the gene ends were 5 bases for V and 2 bases for J; bases not matched to a gene: 0. Written as DNA, the CDR3 is TGTGCCAGCAGCGACAGGGCCTACAATGAGCAGTTCTTC. It is translated as CASSDRAYNEQFF.

The CDR3 sequence: CASREQPNTYEQYF. CDR3 DNA sequence: TGTGCCAGCAGGGAACAGCCTAACACCTACGAGCAGTACTTC. The V and J genes are TRBV7-8 and TRBJ2-7, with D unclear. Trimming cost V 6 bases and J 2 bases, with 14 bases left between them. Per the germline V gene, CDR1 is SGHVS and CDR2 is FQNEAQ. The CDR3 is made up of 14 amino acids.